This TCR beta chain was recovered during a study of blood T cell repertoires in COVID-19. Study-wide background: The United States, Italy and Spain were the sources of the acute and convalescent COVID-19 samples. The cDNA or gDNA used as material had been derived from T cells, B-cell-depleted T cells, or PBMCs.

Data came from immunoSEQ multiplex PCR; TCRdb stores just in-frame clones and leaves some out. Of about 200,000 clones listed, 92% are singletons. The germline V and J ends were trimmed by 1 base and 4 bases, with 16 bases remaining between them. The CDR3 consists of 16 residues. Germline loops: CDR1 LGHNA, CDR2 YNFKEQ. Sequenced: peripheral blood. This sequence joins TRBV4-2 and TRBJ2-5; D is possibly TRBD1 (5 bases). The receptor's source is a man aged 30 to 39 with acute or convalescent COVID-19. CDR3 loop: CASSQGGRADRETQYF. CDR3 DNA: TGTGCCAGCAGCCAAGGTGGAAGGGCAGACAGAGAGACCCAGTACTTC.